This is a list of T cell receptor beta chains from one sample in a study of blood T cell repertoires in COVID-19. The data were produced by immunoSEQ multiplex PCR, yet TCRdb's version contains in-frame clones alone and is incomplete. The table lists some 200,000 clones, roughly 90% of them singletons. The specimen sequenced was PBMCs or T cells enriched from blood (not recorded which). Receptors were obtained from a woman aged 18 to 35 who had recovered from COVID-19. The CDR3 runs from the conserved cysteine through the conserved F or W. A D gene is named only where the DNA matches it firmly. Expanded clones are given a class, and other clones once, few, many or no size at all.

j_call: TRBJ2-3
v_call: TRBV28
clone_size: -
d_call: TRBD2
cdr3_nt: TGTGCCAGCAGTTTAAATCTAGCGGGGGGGATCCATACGCAGTATTTT
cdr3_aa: CASSLNLAGGIHTQYF

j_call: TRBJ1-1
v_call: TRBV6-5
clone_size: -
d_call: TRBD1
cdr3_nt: TGTGCCAGCAGTTACGAACAGGGGTGGAACACTGAAGCTTTCTTT
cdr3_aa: CASSYEQGWNTEAFF

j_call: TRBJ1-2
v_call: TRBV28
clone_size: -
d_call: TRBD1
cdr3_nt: TGTGCCAGCAGTTGGGGACAGGTGGGATTAGGCTACACCTTC
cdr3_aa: CASSWGQVGLGYTF

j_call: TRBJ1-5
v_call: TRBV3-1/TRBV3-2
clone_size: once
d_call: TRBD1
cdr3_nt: TGTGCCAGCAGCCCCACGGGACAGAGTAATCAGCCCCAGCATTTT
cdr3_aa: CASSPTGQSNQPQHF

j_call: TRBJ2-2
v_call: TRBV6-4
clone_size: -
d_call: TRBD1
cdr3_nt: TGTGCCAGCAGTGACACAGGGGAGTCCGGGGAGCTGTTTTTT
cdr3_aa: CASSDTGESGELFF

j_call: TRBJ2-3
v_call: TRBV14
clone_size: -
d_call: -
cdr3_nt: TGTGCCAGCAGCCGGGGGGGCGCGATAGATACGCAGTATTTT
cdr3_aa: CASSRGGAIDTQYF

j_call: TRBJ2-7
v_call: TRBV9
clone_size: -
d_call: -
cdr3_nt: TGTGCCAGCAGCGTGGACTTATGGAACGAGCAGTACTTC
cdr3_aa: CASSVDLWNEQYF

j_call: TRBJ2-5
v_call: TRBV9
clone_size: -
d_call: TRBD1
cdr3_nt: TGTGCCAGCAGCGCCGGGACAGAACAAGAGACCCAGTACTTC
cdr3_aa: CASSAGTEQETQYF

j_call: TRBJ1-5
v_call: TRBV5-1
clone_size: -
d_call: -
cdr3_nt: TGCGCCAGCAGCTTGGCCGAAGGAGGAAGGCCCCAGCATTTT
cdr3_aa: CASSLAEGGRPQHF

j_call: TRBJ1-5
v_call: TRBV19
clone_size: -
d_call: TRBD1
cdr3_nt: TGTGCCAGTAGCTTGGACAGGGATGAGGGACAGCCCCAGCATTTT
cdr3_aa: CASSLDRDEGQPQHF

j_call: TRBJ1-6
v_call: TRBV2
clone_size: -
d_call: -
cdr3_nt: TGTGCCAGCAGTGCCAGCGCAGGGGATTCACCCCTCCACTTT
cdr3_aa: CASSASAGDSPLHF

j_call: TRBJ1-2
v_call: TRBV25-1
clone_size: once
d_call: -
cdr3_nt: TGTGCCAGCAGACAGACAGGAACCCGCGCTATCTTC
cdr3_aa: CASRQTGTRAIF

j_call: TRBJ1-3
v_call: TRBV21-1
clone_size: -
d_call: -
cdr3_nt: TGTGCCAGCAGCAAAGCCGGGAGCGGGGGAAACACCATATATTTT
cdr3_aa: CASSKAGSGGNTIYF

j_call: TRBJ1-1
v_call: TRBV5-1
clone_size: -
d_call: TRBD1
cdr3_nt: TGCGCCAGCAGCCAAGCAACAGGGGTGAACACTGAAGCTTTCTTT
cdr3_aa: CASSQATGVNTEAFF

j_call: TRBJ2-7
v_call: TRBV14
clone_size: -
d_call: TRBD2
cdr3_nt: TGTGCCAGCAGCCTAGCGGGACTAGCGGGGAAGATCTACGAGCAGTACTTC
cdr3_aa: CASSLAGLAGKIYEQYF

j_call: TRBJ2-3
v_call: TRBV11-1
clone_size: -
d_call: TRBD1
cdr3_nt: TGTGCCAGCAGCCGGACAGGGCCCACAGATACGCAGTATTTT
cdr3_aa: CASSRTGPTDTQYF

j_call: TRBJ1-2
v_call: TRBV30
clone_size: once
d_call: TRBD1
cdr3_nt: TGTGCCTGGAGTGTAAGGGGGCAAAAGCATGGCTACACCTTC
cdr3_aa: CAWSVRGQKHGYTF

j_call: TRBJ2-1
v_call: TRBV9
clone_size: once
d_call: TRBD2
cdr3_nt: TGTGCCAGCAGCGATAGCGGGGCCTCCTACAATGAGCAGTTCTTC
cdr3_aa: CASSDSGASYNEQFF

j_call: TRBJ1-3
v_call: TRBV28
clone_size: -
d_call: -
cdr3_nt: TGTGCCAGCAGTTTGGGAGTAGCCTCTGGAAACACCATATATTTT
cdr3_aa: CASSLGVASGNTIYF

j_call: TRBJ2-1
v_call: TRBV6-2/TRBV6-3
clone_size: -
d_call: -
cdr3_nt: TGTGCCAGCAGCCGCTGGGGCTTCGGGTTTGAGCAGTTCTTC
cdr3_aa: CASSRWGFGFEQFF

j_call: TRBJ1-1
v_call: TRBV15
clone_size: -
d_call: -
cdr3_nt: TGTGCCACCAGCAGCGGAGTATTTATGAACACTGAAGCTTTCTTT
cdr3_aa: CATSSGVFMNTEAFF

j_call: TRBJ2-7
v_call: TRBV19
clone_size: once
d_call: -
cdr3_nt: TGTGCCAGTAGTATCGGCCAGGGTCCGGTCTACGAGCAGTACTTC
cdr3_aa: CASSIGQGPVYEQYF

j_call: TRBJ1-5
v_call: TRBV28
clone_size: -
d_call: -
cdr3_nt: TGTGCCAGCAGTTTATTAGAGGGAGGTGGTCGGTCCCAGCATTTT
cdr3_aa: CASSLLEGGGRSQHF

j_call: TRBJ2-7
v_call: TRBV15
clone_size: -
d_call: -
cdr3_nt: TGTGCCACCAGCAGAGCTCACAGCTCCTACGAGCAGTACTTC
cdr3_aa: CATSRAHSSYEQYF

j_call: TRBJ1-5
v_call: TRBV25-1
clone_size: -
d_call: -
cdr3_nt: TGTGCCAGCAGTTCCAGGGAGGACAATCAGCCCCAGCATTTT
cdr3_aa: CASSSREDNQPQHF

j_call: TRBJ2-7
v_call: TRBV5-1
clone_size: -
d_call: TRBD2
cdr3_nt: TGCGCCAGCAGCTCCGGTAGCGGGGGCCCCACCTACGAGCAGTACTTC
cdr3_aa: CASSSGSGGPTYEQYF

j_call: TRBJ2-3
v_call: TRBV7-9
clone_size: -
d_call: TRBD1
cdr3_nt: TGTGCCAGCAGCTCCACCGGGACAGTCTCGTGGATGACAGATACGCAGTATTTT
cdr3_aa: CASSSTGTVSWMTDTQYF

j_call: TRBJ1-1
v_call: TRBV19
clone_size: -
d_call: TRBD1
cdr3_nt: TGTGCCAGTAACCGTATAACAGGGGTTGGGAACACTGAAGCTTTCTTT
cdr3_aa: CASNRITGVGNTEAFF

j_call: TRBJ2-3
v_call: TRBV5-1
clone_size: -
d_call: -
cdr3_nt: TGCGCCAGCAGCTTGCTTTTAGGGGAAGCGGATACGCAGTATTTT
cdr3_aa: CASSLLLGEADTQYF

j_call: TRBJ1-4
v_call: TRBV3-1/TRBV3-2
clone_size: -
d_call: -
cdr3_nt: TGTGCCAGCAGCCAAGGTTCGTCGACAGTGAAGACTGAAAAACTGTTTTTT
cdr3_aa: CASSQGSSTVKTEKLFF

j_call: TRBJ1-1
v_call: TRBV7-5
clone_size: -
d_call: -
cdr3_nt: TGTGTCAGAAGCCCCATTGAAGCTTTCTTT
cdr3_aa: CVRSPIEAFF

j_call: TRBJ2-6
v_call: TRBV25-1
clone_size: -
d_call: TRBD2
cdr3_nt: TGTGCCAGCAGTGAATCCGGGGGGGCCTCTGGGGCCAACGTCCTGACTTTC
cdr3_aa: CASSESGGASGANVLTF

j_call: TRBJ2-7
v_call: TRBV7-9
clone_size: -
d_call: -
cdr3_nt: TGTGCCAGCAGCTCTCCCGGGACTGGTTCCTACGAGCAGTACTTC
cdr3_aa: CASSSPGTGSYEQYF

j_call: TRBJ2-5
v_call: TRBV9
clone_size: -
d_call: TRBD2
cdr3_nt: TGTGCCAGCAGCCCCCAGCGGGCAGCGGGGGGCTGGGAGACCCAGTACTTC
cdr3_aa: CASSPQRAAGGWETQYF

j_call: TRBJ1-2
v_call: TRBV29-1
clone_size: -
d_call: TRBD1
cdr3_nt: TGCAGCGTCGCGGGACAGGGGGCGGCTTTTAGGGGCTACACCTTC
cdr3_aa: CSVAGQGAAFRGYTF

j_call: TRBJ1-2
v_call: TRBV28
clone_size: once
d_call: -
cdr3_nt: TGTGCCAGCAGTGAGGACAGTGGCTACACCTTC
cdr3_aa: CASSEDSGYTF

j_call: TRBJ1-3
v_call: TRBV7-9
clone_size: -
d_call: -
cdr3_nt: TGTGCCAGCAGCTTTGGAGTCGGAAACACCATATATTTT
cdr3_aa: CASSFGVGNTIYF

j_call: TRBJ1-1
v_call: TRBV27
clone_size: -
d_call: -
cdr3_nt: TGTGCCAGCAGTTTATCGGAGGTGATGAACACTGAAGCTTTCTTT
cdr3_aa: CASSLSEVMNTEAFF

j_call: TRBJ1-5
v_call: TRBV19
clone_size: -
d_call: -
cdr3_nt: TGTGCCAGTAGTATAGTGGCAGGTCAGCCCCAGCATTTT
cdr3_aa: CASSIVAGQPQHF

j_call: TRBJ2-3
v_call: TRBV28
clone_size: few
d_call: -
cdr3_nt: TGTGCCAGCAGTCGCGGACAGTTCCATAGCACAGATACGCAGTATTTT
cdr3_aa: CASSRGQFHSTDTQYF

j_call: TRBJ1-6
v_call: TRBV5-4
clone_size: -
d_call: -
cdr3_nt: TGTGCCAGCAGCTTGGAACAGGATTCACCCCTCCACTTT
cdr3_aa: CASSLEQDSPLHF

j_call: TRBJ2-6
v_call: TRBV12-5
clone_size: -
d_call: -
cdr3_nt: TGTGCTAGTGGTTTGGTACCTGTAACAGGACATTATTCAGCCTCTGGGGCCAACGTCCTGACTTTC
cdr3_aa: CASGLVPVTGHYSASGANVLTF

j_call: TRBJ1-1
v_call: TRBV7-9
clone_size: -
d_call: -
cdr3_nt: TGTGCCAGCAGCGCTGGGGGGATTGAAGCTTTCTTT
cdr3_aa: CASSAGGIEAFF

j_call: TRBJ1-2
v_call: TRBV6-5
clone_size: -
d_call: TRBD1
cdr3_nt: TGTGCCAGCAGTTACTACCCGGGACAGAACTATGGCTACACCTTC
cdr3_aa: CASSYYPGQNYGYTF

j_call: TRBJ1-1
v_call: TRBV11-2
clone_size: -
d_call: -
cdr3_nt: TGTGCCAGCAGCCACCCTCGGGGGAACACTGAAGCTTTCTTT
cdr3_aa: CASSHPRGNTEAFF

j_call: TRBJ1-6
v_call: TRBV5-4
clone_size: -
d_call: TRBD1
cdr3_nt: TGTGCCAGCAGCTTGACAGGGGATAATTCACCCCTCCACTTT
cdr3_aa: CASSLTGDNSPLHF

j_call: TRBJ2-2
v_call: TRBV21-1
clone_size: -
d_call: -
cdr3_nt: TGTGCCAGCAGCCCGCGGGGCACCGGGGAGCTGTTTTTT
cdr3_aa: CASSPRGTGELFF

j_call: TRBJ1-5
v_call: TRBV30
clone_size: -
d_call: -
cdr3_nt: TGTGCCTGGAGTGGAGGCACAAACTATCAGCCCCAGCATTTT
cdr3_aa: CAWSGGTNYQPQHF

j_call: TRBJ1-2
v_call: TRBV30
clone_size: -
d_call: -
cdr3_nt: TGTGCCTGGAGGGGCAGGGATCTTTATCGGGATGGCTACACCTTC
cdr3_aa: CAWRGRDLYRDGYTF

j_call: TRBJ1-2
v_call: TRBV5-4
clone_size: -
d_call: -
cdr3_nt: TGTGCCAGCAGCTTTGGGCAGGATGGCTACACCTTC
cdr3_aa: CASSFGQDGYTF

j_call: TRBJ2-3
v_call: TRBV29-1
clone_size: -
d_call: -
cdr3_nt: TGCAGCGTTGAAAACCGGGATACGCAGTATTTT
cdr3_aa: CSVENRDTQYF